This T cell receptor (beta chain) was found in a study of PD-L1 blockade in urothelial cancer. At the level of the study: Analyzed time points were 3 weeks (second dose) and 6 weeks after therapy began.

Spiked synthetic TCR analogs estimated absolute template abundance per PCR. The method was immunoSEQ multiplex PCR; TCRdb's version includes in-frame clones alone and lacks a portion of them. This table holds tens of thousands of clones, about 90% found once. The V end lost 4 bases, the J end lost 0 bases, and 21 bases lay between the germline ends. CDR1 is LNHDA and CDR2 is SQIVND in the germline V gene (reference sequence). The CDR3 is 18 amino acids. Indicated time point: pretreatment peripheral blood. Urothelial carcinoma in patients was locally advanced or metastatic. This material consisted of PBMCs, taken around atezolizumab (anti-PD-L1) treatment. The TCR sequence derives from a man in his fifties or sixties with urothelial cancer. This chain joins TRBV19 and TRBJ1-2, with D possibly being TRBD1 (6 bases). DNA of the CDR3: TGTGCCAGTAGTAGGACGACAGGACACGGATCCACTAACTATGGCTACACCTTC. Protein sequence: CASSRTTGHGSTNYGYTF.